Sequencing of this T cell receptor (beta chain) was carried out in a study of shared clonotypes between healthy human individuals. Study context: The composition of the donors was a couple of women and a few men aged 18 to 49.

About this clone itself: A read error is the likely source, as a far larger clone sits one nucleotide away. This CDR3 is also generated by other DNA sequences in the sample.

Method: immunoSEQ multiplex PCR; TCRdb's copy keeps in-frame clones and lacks some. This sample has 450,000 to 500,000 clones, with approximately 84% found just once. This CDR3 region has 13 residues. V lost 4 bases, J lost 1 base, and 10 bases lay in between. CDR1 SQVTM and CDR2 ANQGSEA come from the germline V gene. The clonotype comes from a woman aged 35 to 49 in good health. Some clones in this sample may be carry-over from other donors' samples. Sequencing used PBMCs. The chain couples TRBV29-1 to TRBJ1-1; D is uncertain. DNA of the CDR3: TGCAGCGTTGGCGCGGGCGGGAACACTGAAGCTTTCTTT. It is translated as CSVGAGGNTEAFF.